The clone carrying this T cell receptor beta chain has a handful of counts. This sample is drawn from a study of long-term antiretroviral therapy in people with HIV. The run of the v3.0 immunoSEQ assay was at survey level. TCRdb's copy holds only in-frame clones and misses some; the assay was immunoSEQ multiplex PCR. The table includes roughly 50,000 clones, around 84% detected once. Germline V gene lookup returns CDR1 KGHSH and CDR2 LQKENI. The CDR3 is made up of 16 amino acids. Trimming took 4 bases from V and 7 from J, leaving 19 bases between them. This clonotype was obtained from a woman between 18 and 29 years old with HIV. The chain carries TRBV18 and TRBJ2-2; D uncertain. The input for sequencing was unsorted PBMCs, taken 0.8 years after starting antiretroviral therapy. The DNA of the CDR3 is TGTGCCAGCTCACAAACCGGTAGGGTACGAGACGGGGAGCTGTTTTTT. Translation gives CASSQTGRVRDGELFF.